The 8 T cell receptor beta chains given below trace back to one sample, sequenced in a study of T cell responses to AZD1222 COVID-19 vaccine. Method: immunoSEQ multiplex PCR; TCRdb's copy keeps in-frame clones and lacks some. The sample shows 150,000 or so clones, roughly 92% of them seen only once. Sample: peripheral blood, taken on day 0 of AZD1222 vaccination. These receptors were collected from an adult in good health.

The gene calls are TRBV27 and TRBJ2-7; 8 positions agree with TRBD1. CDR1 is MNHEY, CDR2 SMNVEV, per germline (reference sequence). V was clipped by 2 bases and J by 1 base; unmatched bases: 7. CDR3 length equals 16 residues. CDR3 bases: TGTGCCAGCAGTTTAAACCGGGACAGGAATTCCTACGAGCAGTACTTC. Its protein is CASSLNRDRNSYEQYF.

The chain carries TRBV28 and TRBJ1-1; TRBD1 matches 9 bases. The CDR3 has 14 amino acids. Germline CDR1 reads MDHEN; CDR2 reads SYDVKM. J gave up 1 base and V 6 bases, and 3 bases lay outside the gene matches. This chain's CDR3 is CASRWTGANTEAFF. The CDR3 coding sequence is TGTGCCAGCAGATGGACAGGGGCGAACACTGAAGCTTTCTTT.

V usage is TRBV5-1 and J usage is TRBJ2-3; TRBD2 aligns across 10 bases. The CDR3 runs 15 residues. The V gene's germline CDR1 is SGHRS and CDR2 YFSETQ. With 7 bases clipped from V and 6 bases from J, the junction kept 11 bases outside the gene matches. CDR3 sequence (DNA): TGCGCCAGCCGTGCATCTAGCGGGAGTCTTGATACGCAGTATTTT. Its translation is CASRASSGSLDTQYF.

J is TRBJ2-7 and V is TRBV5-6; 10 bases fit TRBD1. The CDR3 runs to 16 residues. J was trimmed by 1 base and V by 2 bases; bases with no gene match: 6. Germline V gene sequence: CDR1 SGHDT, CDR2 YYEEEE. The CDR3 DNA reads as TGTGCCAGCAGCTTATTATTGGGACAGGGGTCCTACGAGCAGTACTTC. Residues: CASSLLLGQGSYEQYF. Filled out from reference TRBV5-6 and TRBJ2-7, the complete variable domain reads DAGVTQSPTHLIKTRGQQVTLRCSPKSGHDTVSWYQQALGQGPQFIFQYYEEEERQRGNFPDRFSGHQFPNYSSELNVNALLLGDSALYLCASSLLLGQGSYEQYFGPGTRLTVT.

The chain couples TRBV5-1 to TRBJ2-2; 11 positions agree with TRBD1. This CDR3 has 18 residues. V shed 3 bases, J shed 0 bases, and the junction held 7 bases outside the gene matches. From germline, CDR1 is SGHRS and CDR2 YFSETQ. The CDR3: CASSWTGGLSTNTGELFF. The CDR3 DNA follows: TGCGCCAGCAGCTGGACAGGGGGCCTCTCAACGAACACCGGGGAGCTGTTTTTT. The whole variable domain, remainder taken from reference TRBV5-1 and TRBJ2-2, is KAGVTQTPRYLIKTRGQQVTLSCSPISGHRSVSWYQQTPGQGLQFLFEYFSETQRNKGNFPGRFSGRQFSNSRSEMNVSTLELGDSALYLCASSWTGGLSTNTGELFFGEGSRLTVL.

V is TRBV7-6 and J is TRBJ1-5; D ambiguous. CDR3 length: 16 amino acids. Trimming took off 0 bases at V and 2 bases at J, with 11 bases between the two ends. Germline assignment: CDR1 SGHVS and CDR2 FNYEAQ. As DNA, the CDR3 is TGTGCCAGCAGCTTAGCTGGTCCATGGGGCAATCAGCCCCAGCATTTT. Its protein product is CASSLAGPWGNQPQHF.

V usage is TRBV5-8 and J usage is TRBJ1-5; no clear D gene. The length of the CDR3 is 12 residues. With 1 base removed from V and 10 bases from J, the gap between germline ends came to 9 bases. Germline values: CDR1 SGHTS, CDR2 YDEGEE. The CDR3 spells CASSLPPLPQHF. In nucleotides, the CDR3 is TGTGCCAGCAGCTTGCCCCCTTTACCCCAGCATTTT.

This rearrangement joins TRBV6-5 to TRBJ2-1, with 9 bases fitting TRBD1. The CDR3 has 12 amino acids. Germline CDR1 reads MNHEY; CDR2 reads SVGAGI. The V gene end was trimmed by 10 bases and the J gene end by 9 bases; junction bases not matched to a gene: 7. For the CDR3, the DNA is TGTGCCACTTGGGACAGGGTTGGTGAGCAGTTCTTC. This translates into CATWDRVGEQFF.